Described below is a single T cell receptor (beta chain) sequence and its context. Its specificity is not known. The table came from immunoSEQ multiplex PCR; TCRdb's copy has only in-frame clones and leaves some out. This sample yields tens of thousands of clones, of which roughly 84% are seen a single time; approximately 15% belongs to the top ten. The CDR3 length is 14 residues. The V gene end was trimmed by 2 bases and the J gene end by 6 bases; junction bases not matched to a gene: 5. Germline V CDR1 and CDR2: SGHTA, FQGTGA. The sample comes from a study of Ad26.COV2.S vaccination and SARS-CoV-2 variants. Whole-study results and caveats: The analyses of TCR breadth and depth may have understated the size of total T cell responses. Placebo recipients had lower spike-specific TCR breadth than vaccine recipients. CD8+ and CD4+ T cells specific for spike reportedly responded with substantial breadth after vaccination.

The sequences come from peripheral blood, collected after recovery from COVID-19. This clonotype originated in a human donor who had recovered from COVID-19. V usage is TRBV7-3 and J usage is TRBJ2-7; 9 nucleotides match TRBD1. The CDR3 sequence is CASSLGTGNSEQYF. CDR3 nucleotide sequence: TGTGCCAGCAGCTTAGGGACAGGGAACTCCGAGCAGTACTTC.